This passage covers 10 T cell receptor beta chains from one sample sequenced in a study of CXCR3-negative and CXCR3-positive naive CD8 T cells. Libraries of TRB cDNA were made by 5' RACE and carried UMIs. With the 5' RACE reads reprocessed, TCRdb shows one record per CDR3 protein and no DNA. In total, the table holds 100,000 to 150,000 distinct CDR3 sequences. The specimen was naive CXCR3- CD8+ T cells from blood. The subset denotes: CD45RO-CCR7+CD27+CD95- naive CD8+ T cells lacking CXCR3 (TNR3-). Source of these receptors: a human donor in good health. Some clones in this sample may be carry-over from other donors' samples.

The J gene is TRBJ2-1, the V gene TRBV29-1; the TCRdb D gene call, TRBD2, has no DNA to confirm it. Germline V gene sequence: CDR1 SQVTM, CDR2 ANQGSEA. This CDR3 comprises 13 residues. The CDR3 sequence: CSAIAGDYNEQFF.

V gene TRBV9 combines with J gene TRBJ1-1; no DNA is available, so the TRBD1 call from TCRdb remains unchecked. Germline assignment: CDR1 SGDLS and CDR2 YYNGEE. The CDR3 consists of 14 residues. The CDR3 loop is CASSVYSGGTEAFF.

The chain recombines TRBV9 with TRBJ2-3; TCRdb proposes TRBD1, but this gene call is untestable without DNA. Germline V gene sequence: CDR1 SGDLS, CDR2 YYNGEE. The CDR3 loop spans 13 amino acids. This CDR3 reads CASSAGSTDTQYF.

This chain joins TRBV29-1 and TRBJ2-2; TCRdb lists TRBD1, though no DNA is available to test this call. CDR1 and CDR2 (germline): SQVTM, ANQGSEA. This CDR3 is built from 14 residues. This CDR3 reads CSVGGGRPNGELFF.

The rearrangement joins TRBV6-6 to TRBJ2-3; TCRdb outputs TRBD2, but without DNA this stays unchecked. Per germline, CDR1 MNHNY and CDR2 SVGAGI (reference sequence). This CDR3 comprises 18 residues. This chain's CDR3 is CASSYTSGGHTSTDTQYF.

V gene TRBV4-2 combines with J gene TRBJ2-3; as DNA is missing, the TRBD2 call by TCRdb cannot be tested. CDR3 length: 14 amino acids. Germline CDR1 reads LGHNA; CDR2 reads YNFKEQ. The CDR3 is CASSGTSDTDTQYF.

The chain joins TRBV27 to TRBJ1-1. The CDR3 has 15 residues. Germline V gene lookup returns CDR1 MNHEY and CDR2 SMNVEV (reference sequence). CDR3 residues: CASSLSETLNTEAFF.

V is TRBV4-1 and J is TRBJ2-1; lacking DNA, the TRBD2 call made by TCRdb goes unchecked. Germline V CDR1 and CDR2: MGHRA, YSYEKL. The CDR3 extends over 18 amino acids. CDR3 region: CASSFRRVLAGSYNEQFF.

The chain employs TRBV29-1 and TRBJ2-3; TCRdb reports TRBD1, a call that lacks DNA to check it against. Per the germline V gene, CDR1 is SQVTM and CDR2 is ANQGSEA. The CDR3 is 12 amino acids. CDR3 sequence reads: CSALETTDTQYF.

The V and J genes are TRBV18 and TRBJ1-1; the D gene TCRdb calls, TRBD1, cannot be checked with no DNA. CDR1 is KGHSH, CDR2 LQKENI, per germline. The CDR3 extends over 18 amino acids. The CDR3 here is CASSPPAPDRAEYAEAFF.